This TCR beta chain stems from a study of T cells after yellow fever vaccination (dated 2019 in TCRdb). Study-wide context: Memory subsets (EM, EMRA, CM and Tscm) were sorted on a BD FACS Aria III using CD3, CD45RA, CCR7 and CD95 staining. Bulk PBMC replicates and cell subsets were isolated from blood drawn at multiple timepoints before and after both primary and secondary immunization. The SMART-Seq v4 Ultra Low Input RNA kit was used to prepare libraries from fractions with low cell numbers. Sorting of memory subsets took place on days 0, 15 and 45 and at 18 months after primary vaccination, as well as on days 0, 15 and 45 after the 30-year booster. Two healthy male donors made up the cohort, one aged 18 to 30 years and the other aged 30 to 40 years. To track T-cell clones before and after primary and booster YFV17D yellow fever vaccination, bulk TCR alpha and beta repertoires were sequenced longitudinally.

Trimming at the junction amounts to 0 bases on V and 7 bases on J, and the germline ends lie 10 bases apart. The germline V gene supplies CDR1 KGHSH and CDR2 LQKENI. From its cysteine to its phenylalanine, the CDR3 spans 14 amino acids. Of all the DNA, just the CDR3 is kept, 42 bases in frame from base 1. Sequencing was carried out with an Illumina NovaSeq 6000. TCR cDNA was made using 5'RACE template switching, a step that added a universal primer site and unique molecular identifiers. Priming of cDNA synthesis was performed from both the TCR alpha and TCR beta constant segments. Two PCR steps were used to amplify libraries, with sample barcodes and sequencing adapters being added in the second step. Libraries were sequenced on Illumina HiSeq 2500 (2x100 bp) or NovaSeq (2x150 bp). The paper's processing steps were these. MIGEC was used to demultiplex reads and collapse the reads into UMI consensus sequences, and MiXCR was used for V(D)J alignment. Clonotypes responding to the vaccine were identified with edgeR on replicate PBMC samples, with the criteria of FDR below 0.01 and a log2 fold change above 5 up to day 15. Each bulk clonotype was labeled CD4 or CD8 based on which sequenced repertoire, CD4 or CD8, contained the clonotype at higher abundance. To estimate how each clone was distributed across memory phenotypes, clonotype frequencies in memory subsets were weighted by the numbers of FACS-sorted cells. TCRdb redid the processing of the public reads, applying fastp at Q25 and MiXCR, and retained in-frame beta chains. Each entry is one CDR3 protein sequence, shown with its most common DNA and genes. These V and J calls rely on TCRdb rather than the paper's analysis. A total of tens of thousands of distinct CDR3 sequences appear in this sample, 5.7% of them only once. The ten largest clonotypes hold roughly 31% of the sample.

Turning to this clonotype: It has no much larger one-base neighbor in the sample; base qualities were not kept.

The treatment or condition label, read with the paper, signifies: live attenuated yellow fever vaccine strain. A standard Ficoll-Paque protocol was used to isolate PBMCs from peripheral blood. For sorted memory subsets, RNA extraction was done with the RNeasy Micro Kit. On the study overall, not on this receptor specifically: A small share of clonotypes was detected in both CD4 and CD8 compartments, with the overlap likely arising from convergent recombination. In the sorted memory subsets on day 0, nearly all of the vaccine-responding clonotypes fell below detection. Because the study included only two donors, the extent to which the findings can be generalized is limited. Most clones expanded after primary vaccination were re-detected after the booster (around 96% of CD4 and around 88% of CD8), suggesting broad memory maintenance. Compared with the primary T-cell response, the secondary T-cell response was faster but weaker, reaching its peak on day 5 rather than on day 15. Because abundant contaminating clonotypes from the bulk population could be contained in FACS-sorted repertoires, computational filtering was required.

This clonotype originated in a man between 18 and 29 years old who received the YFV17D yellow fever vaccine. The rearrangement combines TRBV18 with TRBJ2-1, with an unclear D gene assignment. The specimen comprised PBMCs, either bulk or a sorted T-cell subset (CD4+, CD8+, memory, or dextramer-sorted; not recorded which), sampled on the day of the yellow fever booster vaccination. The nucleotide sequence reads TGTGCCAGCTCACCACCCCTTATGGAGAATGAGCAGTTCTTC. The resulting protein is CASSPPLMENEQFF.